What follows are 25 T cell receptor beta chains derived from one specimen sequenced in a study of T cell responses to AZD1222 COVID-19 vaccine. The method was immunoSEQ multiplex PCR; TCRdb's version includes in-frame clones alone and lacks a portion of them. The sample lists approximately 120,000 clones; around 89% were seen once. Here the sequenced sample was peripheral blood, taken on day 0 of AZD1222 vaccination. The receptors stem from an adult in good health.

This clone was seen only a few times. V is TRBV2 and J is TRBJ1-5; D is unclear. The germline CDR1 and CDR2 sequences are SNHLY and FYNNEI. V shed 4 bases and J shed 5 bases, with 12 bases lying between them. The CDR3 is made up of 14 amino acids. This chain's CDR3 is CASSGSREYQPQHF. The CDR3 DNA reads as TGTGCCAGCAGTGGCTCGAGGGAGTATCAGCCCCAGCATTTT.

The V and J genes are TRBV6-6 and TRBJ2-1; 8 bases map to TRBD1. Germline-derived CDR1 and CDR2 are MNHNY and SVGAGI (reference sequence). The CDR3 extends over 13 amino acids. V shed 2 bases, J shed 10 bases, and the junction held 4 bases outside the gene matches. CDR3 nucleotides: TGTGCCAGCAGTTACCCGACAGGGGAAGAGCAGTTCTTC. Protein sequence: CASSYPTGEEQFF.

The V and J genes are TRBV28 and TRBJ1-2; D gene ambiguous. The CDR3 runs 13 residues. Germline V CDR1 and CDR2: MDHEN, SYDVKM. V was trimmed by 6 bases and J by 7 bases, leaving 15 bases between them. DNA for the CDR3: TGTGCCAGCAGATACCCCAGGTCATTTGGCTACACCTTC. This gives the protein CASRYPRSFGYTF.

The CDR3 DNA sequence: TGTGCCAGTAGTATAGAACAGGAGTATGGCTACACCTTC. This translates into CASSIEQEYGYTF. The chain employs TRBV19 and TRBJ1-2; maybe TRBD1 (5 bases). The CDR3 has 13 residues. V was trimmed by 0 bases and J by 5 bases, leaving 7 bases between them. Germline values: CDR1 LNHDA, CDR2 SQIVND (reference sequence).

The chain couples TRBV12-3 or TRBV12-4 to TRBJ2-2; weak D call: TRBD1 (5 bases). This CDR3 region has 13 residues. V lost 11 bases, J lost 1 base, and 11 bases lay in between. This CDR3 reads CASRTLNTGELFF. CDR3 nucleotide sequence: TGTGCCTCCCGGACACTGAACACCGGGGAGCTGTTTTTT.

The V and J genes are TRBV7-2 and TRBJ2-2, with 7 positions matching TRBD2. The V and J ends lost 7 bases and 4 bases, in that order; junction bases with no gene match: 9. Germline CDR1 SGHTA, CDR2 FQGNSA. CDR3 size: 15 residues. CDR3 in DNA: TGTGCCAGCATCTTGGGGGGGTACGGCACCGGGGAGCTGTTTTTT. It translates to CASILGGYGTGELFF.

The rearrangement links TRBV7-3 to TRBJ2-3; 13 bases line up with TRBD2. CDR1 SGHTA and CDR2 FQGTGA come from the germline V gene. Unmatched junction bases numbered 3, after V lost 5 bases and J lost 1 base. The CDR3 runs to 16 residues. CDR3 residues: CASSPGLAGGTDTQYF. The CDR3 coding sequence is TGTGCCAGCAGCCCAGGACTAGCGGGAGGCACAGATACGCAGTATTTT.

CDR3 DNA sequence: TGTGCCAGTAGTGCGGCCACTATTAGTGGTGAGCAGTTCTTC. Protein sequence: CASSAATISGEQFF. The chain recombines TRBV19 with TRBJ2-1; no clear D. This CDR3 spans 14 amino acids. Germline values: CDR1 LNHDA, CDR2 SQIVND (reference sequence). V lost 5 bases, J lost 9 bases, and 17 bases lay in between.

The rearrangement links TRBV27 to TRBJ2-1, with TRBD2 matching over 10 bases. CDR1 is MNHEY, CDR2 SMNVEV, per germline (reference sequence). Germline trimming cut 4 bases from V and 5 bases from J; bases unmatched to any gene: 11. The length of the CDR3 is 17 residues. CDR3 loop: CASSSLQTSGLHNEQFF. CDR3 DNA sequence: TGTGCCAGCAGTTCCCTACAGACTAGCGGGCTCCACAATGAGCAGTTCTTC.

This clone was recorded only once. V gene TRBV7-2 combines with J gene TRBJ1-3; 7 bases fit TRBD1. Germline lookup yields CDR1 SGHTA and CDR2 FQGNSA. This CDR3 is 13 amino acids long. V was clipped by 5 bases and J by 8 bases; unmatched bases: 6. The CDR3 region is CASSGRQGDTIYF. The DNA of the CDR3 is TGTGCCAGCAGCGGACGACAGGGAGACACCATATATTTT.

The chain employs TRBV5-1 and TRBJ2-1; D call uncertain. Germline values: CDR1 SGHRS, CDR2 YFSETQ. The V gene lost 5 bases and the J gene lost 0 bases, with 3 bases spanning the gap. The CDR3 has 12 amino acids. The CDR3 loop is CASSGSYNEQFF. The DNA for the CDR3 is TGCGCCAGCAGTGGCTCCTACAATGAGCAGTTCTTC.

The V gene is TRBV28, the J gene TRBJ1-4; 10 bases agree with TRBD1. CDR3 length equals 14 residues. V shed 5 bases, J shed 10 bases, and the junction held 7 bases outside the gene matches. The germline CDR1 and CDR2 sequences are MDHEN and SYDVKM. DNA for the CDR3: TGTGCCAGCAGTCCCGGGACAGGGGAAGGAAAACTGTTTTTT. Translation gives CASSPGTGEGKLFF.

The chain is built from TRBV7-9 and TRBJ1-4; the match to TRBD1 covers 7 bases. V trimming: 3 bases; J trimming: 8 bases; junction bases outside the gene matches: 9. The CDR3 length is 15 residues. The germline gives CDR1 SEHNR, CDR2 FQNEAQ (reference sequence). This CDR3 reads CASSFGQALGEKLFF. In nucleotides, the CDR3 is TGTGCCAGCAGCTTCGGACAGGCCCTTGGGGAAAAACTGTTTTTT.

In nucleotides, the CDR3 is TGTGCCAGCAGCCCAGCGGGGGCCACAGATACGCAGTATTTT. Translation: CASSPAGATDTQYF. The rearrangement uses TRBV7-2 and TRBJ2-3, with TRBD2 matching 8 bases. J was trimmed by 2 bases and V by 5 bases; bases with no gene match: 3. The CDR3 has 14 residues. Germline assignment: CDR1 SGHTA and CDR2 FQGNSA. Drawing the rest from reference TRBV7-2 and TRBJ2-3, the complete variable domain is GAGVSQSPSNKVTEKGKDVELRCDPISGHTALYWYRQSLGQGLEFLIYFQGNSAPDKSGLPSDRFSAERTGGSVSTLTIQRTQQEDSAVYLCASSPAGATDTQYFGPGTRLTVL.

The rearrangement joins TRBV30 to TRBJ2-7, with a weak D call TRBD2 (5 bases). CDR3 length: 15 amino acids. Germline V CDR1 and CDR2: GTSNPN, SVGIG (reference sequence). Trimming left V 5 bases short and J 3 bases short, with 20 bases between. The CDR3 sequence is CAWGLPSGAHYEQYF. CDR3 nucleotide sequence: TGTGCCTGGGGGCTCCCCAGCGGAGCCCACTACGAGCAGTACTTC.

The chain has TRBV12-5 and TRBJ1-3; weak D call: TRBD1 (6 bases). Trimming left V 7 bases short and J 4 bases short, with 11 bases between. This CDR3 spans 13 amino acids. Looked up from germline, CDR1 is LGHNT and CDR2 is FRNRAP. The CDR3 DNA reads TGTGCTAGTGCCAGGGGTTCCGGAAACACCATATATTTT. Residues: CASARGSGNTIYF.

The chain uses TRBV27 and TRBJ2-3; 11 bases fit TRBD2. The CDR3 has 17 amino acids. After removal of 0 bases from V and 3 bases from J, the junction contained 5 bases not matched to a gene. The germline gives CDR1 MNHEY, CDR2 SMNVEV (reference sequence). CDR3 residues: CASSLSGTSGTTDTQYF. CDR3 nucleotide sequence: TGTGCCAGCAGTTTATCCGGGACTAGCGGAACTACAGATACGCAGTATTTT.

The CDR3 DNA sequence: TGTGCCAGCAGTTCGTCGGGGGGCGGGTTCTTC. It is translated as CASSSSGGGFF. The chain employs TRBV12-3 or TRBV12-4 and TRBJ2-1; D might be TRBD2 (7 bases). The CDR3 runs 11 residues. V dropped 4 bases and J dropped 15 bases, with 13 bases sitting between them.

The chain carries TRBV4-1 and TRBJ2-7; tentatively, D is TRBD1 (6 bases). The CDR3 loop spans 16 amino acids. V shed 0 bases and J shed 3 bases, with 15 bases lying between them. The germline V gene encodes CDR1 MGHRA and CDR2 YSYEKL. CDR3 DNA: TGCGCCAGCAGCCAAGAATTTCGGACAGACTACTACGAGCAGTACTTC. Protein sequence: CASSQEFRTDYYEQYF.

The table lists this clone with a few counts. This CDR3 reads CATSSRTVHGETQYF. The CDR3 bases are TGTGCCACCAGCTCTCGGACAGTCCATGGAGAGACCCAGTACTTC. The V and J genes are TRBV15 and TRBJ2-5, with a weak D call TRBD1 (6 bases). Trimming pared 5 bases from V and 4 bases from J, leaving 17 bases between. The CDR3 runs 15 residues. Germline assignment: CDR1 LNHNV and CDR2 YYDKDF (reference sequence).

The rearrangement links TRBV18 to TRBJ2-1; D tentatively reads TRBD1 or TRBD2 (6 bases each). Germline CDR1 KGHSH, CDR2 LQKENI. V was pared by 3 bases and J by 4 bases, with 13 bases between. The CDR3 consists of 15 residues. The CDR3, as DNA: TGTGCCAGCTCACCGAGGGGGGTAGGATACAATGAGCAGTTCTTC. It translates to CASSPRGVGYNEQFF. The variable domain in full, with the rest retrieved from reference TRBV18 and TRBJ2-1, is NAGVMQNPRHLVRRRGQEARLRCSPMKGHSHVYWYRQLPEEGLKFMVYLQKENIIDESGMPKERFSAEFPKEGPSILRIQQVVRGDSAAYFCASSPRGVGYNEQFFGPGTRLTVL.

V is TRBV25-1 and J is TRBJ1-2; 7 nucleotides line up with TRBD1. Germline loops: CDR1 MGHDK, CDR2 SYGVNS. This CDR3 is built from 14 residues. With 8 bases clipped from V and 2 bases from J, the junction kept 8 bases outside the gene matches. For the CDR3, the DNA is TGTGCCAGCTCAAGACAGGGAACCAACTATGGCTACACCTTC. It codes for CASSRQGTNYGYTF.

The chain combines TRBV27 with TRBJ2-6; 7 bases align to TRBD2. CDR1 MNHEY and CDR2 SMNVEV come from the germline V gene (reference sequence). The CDR3 is 17 amino acids. The V gene end was trimmed by 3 bases and the J gene end by 1 base; junction bases not matched to a gene: 6. The CDR3 is CASSLEGGGSGANVLTF. The CDR3 nucleotides read TGTGCCAGCAGTTTGGAGGGCGGGGGTTCTGGGGCCAACGTCCTGACTTTC.

The chain recombines TRBV9 with TRBJ2-1; D remains ambiguous. Between the trimmed V and J ends, which lost 2 bases and 2 bases, there was a span of 8 bases. The CDR3 length is 14 residues. Per germline, CDR1 SGDLS and CDR2 YYNGEE. The CDR3 spells CASSVSSTYNEQFF. CDR3 DNA: TGTGCCAGCAGCGTTAGCTCAACCTACAATGAGCAGTTCTTC.

The genes are TRBV2 and TRBJ1-2; no definite D call. The V gene lost 3 bases and the J gene lost 8 bases, with 13 bases spanning the gap. CDR1 is SNHLY, CDR2 FYNNEI, per germline. This CDR3 has 13 residues. For the CDR3, the DNA is TGTGCCAGCAGTGAGGAAATTTCTAGCGGCTACACCTTC. Encoded protein: CASSEEISSGYTF.